The clone carrying this T cell receptor beta chain has at least ten counts. This entry belongs to a study of tumor-infiltrating lymphocytes in oesophageal squamous cell carcinoma. TCRdb called the PCR reads again in MiXCR, with one record for every CDR3 protein. The sample lists over 9,500 distinct CDR3 sequences, under 70% occurring once. The CDR3 length is 16 residues. Germline lookup yields CDR1 MDHEN and CDR2 SYDVKM. The receptor was isolated from a male donor with esophageal squamous cell carcinoma. Specimen: esophageal tumor tissue. The chain recombines TRBV28 with TRBJ2-5; 13 positions match TRBD2. The DNA end lines up better with TRBJ2-7; the J call may be wrong. The CDR3 sequence is CASSPGGLAGFYEQYF. The CDR3 region has the DNA TGTGCCAGCAGTCCAGGGGGACTAGCGGGATTCTACGAGCAGTACTTC.